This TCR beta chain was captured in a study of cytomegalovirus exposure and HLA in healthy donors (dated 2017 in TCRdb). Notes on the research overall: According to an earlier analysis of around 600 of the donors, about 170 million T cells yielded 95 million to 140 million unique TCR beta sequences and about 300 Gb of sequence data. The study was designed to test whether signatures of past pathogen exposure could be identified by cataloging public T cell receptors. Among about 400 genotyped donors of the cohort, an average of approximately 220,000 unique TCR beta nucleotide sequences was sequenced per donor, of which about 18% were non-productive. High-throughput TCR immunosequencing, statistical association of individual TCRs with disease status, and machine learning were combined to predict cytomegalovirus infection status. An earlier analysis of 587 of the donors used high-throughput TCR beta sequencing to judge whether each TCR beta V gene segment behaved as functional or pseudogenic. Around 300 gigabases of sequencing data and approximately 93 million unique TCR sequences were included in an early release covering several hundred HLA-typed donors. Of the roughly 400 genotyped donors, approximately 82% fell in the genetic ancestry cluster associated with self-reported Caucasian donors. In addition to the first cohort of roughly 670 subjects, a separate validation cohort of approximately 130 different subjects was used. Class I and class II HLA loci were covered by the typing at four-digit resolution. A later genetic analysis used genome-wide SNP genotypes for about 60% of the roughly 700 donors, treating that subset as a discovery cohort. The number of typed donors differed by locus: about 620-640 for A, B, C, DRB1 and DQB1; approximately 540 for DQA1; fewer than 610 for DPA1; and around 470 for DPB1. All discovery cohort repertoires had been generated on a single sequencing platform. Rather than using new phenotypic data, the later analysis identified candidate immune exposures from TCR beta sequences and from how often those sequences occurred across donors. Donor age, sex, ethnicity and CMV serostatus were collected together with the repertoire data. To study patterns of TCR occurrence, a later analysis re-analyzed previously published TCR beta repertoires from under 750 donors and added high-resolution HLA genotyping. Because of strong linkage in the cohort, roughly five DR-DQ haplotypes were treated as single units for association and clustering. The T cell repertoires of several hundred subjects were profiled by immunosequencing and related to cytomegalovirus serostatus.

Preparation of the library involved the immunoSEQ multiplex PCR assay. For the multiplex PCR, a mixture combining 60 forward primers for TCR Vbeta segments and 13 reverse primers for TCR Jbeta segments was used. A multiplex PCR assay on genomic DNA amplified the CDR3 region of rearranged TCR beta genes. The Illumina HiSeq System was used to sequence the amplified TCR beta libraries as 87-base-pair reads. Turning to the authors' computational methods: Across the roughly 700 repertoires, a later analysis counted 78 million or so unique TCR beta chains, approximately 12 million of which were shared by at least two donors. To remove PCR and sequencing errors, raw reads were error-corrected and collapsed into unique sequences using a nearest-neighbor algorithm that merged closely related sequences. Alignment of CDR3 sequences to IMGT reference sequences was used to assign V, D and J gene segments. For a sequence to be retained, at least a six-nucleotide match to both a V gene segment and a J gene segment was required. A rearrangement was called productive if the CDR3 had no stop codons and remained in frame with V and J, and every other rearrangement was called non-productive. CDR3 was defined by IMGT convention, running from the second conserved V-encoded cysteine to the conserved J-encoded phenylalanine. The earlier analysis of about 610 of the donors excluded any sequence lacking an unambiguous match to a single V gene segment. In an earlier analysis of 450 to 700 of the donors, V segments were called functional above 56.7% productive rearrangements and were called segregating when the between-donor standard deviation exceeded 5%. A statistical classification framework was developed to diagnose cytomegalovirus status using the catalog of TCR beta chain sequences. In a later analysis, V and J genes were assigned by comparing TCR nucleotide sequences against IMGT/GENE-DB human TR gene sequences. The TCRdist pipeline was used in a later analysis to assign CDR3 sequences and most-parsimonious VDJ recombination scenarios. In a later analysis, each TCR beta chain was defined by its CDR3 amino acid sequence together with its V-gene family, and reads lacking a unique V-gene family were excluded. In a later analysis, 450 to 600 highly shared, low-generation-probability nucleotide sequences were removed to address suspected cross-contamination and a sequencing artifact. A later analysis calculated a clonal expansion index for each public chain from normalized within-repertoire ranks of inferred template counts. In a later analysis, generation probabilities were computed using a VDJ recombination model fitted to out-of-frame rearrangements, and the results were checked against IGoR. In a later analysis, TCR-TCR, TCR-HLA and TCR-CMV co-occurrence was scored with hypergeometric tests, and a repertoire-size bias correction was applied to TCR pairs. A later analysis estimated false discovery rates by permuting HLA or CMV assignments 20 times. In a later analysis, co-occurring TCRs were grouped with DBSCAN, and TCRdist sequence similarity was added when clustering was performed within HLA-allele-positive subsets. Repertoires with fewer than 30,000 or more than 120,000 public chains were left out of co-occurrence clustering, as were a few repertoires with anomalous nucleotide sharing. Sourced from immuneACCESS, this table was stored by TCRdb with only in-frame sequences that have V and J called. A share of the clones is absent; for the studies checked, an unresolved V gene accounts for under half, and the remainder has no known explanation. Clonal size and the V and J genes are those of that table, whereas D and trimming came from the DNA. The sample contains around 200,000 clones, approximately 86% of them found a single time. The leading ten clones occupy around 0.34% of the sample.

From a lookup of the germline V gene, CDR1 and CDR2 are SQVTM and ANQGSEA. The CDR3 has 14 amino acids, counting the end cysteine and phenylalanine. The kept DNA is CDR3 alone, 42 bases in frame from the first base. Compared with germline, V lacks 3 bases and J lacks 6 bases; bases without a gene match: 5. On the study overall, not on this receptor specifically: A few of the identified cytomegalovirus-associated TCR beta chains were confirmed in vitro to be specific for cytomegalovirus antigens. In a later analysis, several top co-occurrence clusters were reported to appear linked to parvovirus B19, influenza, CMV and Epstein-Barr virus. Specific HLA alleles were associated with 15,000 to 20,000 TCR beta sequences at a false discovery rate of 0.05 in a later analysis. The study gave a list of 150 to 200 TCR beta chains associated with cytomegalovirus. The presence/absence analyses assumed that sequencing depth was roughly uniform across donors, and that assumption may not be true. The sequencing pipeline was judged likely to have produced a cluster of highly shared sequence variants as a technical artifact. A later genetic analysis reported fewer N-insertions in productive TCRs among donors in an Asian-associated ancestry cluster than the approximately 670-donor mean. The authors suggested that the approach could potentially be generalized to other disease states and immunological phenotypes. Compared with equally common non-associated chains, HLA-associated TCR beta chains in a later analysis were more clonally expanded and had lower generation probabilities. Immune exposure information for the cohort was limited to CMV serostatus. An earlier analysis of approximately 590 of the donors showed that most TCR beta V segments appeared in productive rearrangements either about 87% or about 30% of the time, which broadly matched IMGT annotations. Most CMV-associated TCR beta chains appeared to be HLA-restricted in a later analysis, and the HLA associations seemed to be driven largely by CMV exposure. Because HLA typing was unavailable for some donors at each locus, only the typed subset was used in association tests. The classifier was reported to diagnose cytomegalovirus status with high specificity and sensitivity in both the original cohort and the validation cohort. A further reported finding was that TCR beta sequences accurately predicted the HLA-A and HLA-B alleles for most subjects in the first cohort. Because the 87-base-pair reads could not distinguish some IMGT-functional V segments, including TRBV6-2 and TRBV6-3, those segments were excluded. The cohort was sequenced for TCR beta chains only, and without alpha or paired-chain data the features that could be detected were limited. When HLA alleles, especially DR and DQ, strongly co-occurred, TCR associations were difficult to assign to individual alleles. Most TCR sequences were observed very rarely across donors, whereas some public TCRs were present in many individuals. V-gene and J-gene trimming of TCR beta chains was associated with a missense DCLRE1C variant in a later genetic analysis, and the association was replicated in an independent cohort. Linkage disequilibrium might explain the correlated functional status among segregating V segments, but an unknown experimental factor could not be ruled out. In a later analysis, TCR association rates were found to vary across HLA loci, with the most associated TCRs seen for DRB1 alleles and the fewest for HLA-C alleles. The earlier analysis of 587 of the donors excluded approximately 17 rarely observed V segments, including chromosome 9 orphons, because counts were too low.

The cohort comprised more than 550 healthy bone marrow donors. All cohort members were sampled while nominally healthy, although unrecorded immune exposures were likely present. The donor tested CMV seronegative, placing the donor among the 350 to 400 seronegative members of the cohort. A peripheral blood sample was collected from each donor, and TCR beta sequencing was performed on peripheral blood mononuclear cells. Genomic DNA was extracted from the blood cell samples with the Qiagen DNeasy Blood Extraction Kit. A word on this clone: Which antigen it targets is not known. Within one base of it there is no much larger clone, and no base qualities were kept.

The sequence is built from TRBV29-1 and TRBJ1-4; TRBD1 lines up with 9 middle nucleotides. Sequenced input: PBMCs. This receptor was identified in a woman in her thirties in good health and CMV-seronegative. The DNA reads TGCAGCGTTGAGGCCGACAGGGGGTATGAAAAACTGTTTTTT. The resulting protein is CSVEADRGYEKLFF.